Following are 32 T cell receptor beta chains from one sample sequenced in a study of post-analysis software for immune sequencing data. Findings and caveats of the study: Controls showed lower frequencies than patients for roughly five TRBV segments, and TRBV5-6, TRBV5-1 and TRBV20-1 were among these.

TCR beta cDNA libraries had unique molecular identifiers. A single record per CDR3 protein comes from TCRdb applying MiXCR to the PCR reads. The sample holds 400,000 to 500,000 distinct CDR3 sequences; about 40% are singletons and the top ten take less than 10%. Their specific antigens are unknown. The sample taken for sequencing was blood. These receptors all stem from a girl aged 2 to 10 with multiple sclerosis.

This clonotype appeared a single time. The chain recombines TRBV27 with TRBJ2-7; TRBD1 is a possible D gene (6 bases). The CDR3 is made up of 15 amino acids. CDR1 and CDR2 from the germline V gene are MNHEY and SMNVEV (reference sequence). Between the trimmed V and J ends, which lost 5 bases and 1 base, there was a span of 15 bases. CDR3 sequence reads: CASSARRGPSYEQYF. CDR3 bases: TGTGCCAGCAGTGCCCGCAGGGGTCCATCCTACGAGCAGTACTTC.

The gene calls are TRBV5-1 and TRBJ2-7; TRBD2 agrees at 7 bases. The CDR3 loop spans 15 amino acids. CDR1 and CDR2 from the germline V gene are SGHRS and YFSETQ. The trim removed 0 bases at V and 2 bases at J, leaving 5 bases unmatched. The CDR3 bases are TGCGCCAGCAGCTTGGATGCCGGGAGGCCCTACGAGCAGTACTTC. Amino acid sequence: CASSLDAGRPYEQYF.

This clonotype has a single count. The chain carries TRBV5-5 and TRBJ1-2, with D possibly being TRBD1 (6 bases). Deletions cut 3 bases from V and 1 base from J, with 10 bases between. CDR1 is SGHKS, CDR2 YYEKEE, per germline (reference sequence). The CDR3 length is 14 residues. This CDR3 is CASSWTAINYGYTF. The CDR3 bases are TGTGCCAGCAGCTGGACAGCGATTAACTATGGCTACACCTTC. Supplemented by reference TRBV5-5 and TRBJ1-2, the full variable domain reads DAGVTQSPTHLIKTRGQQVTLRCSPISGHKSVSWYQQVLGQGPQFIFQYYEKEERGRGNFPDRFSARQFPNYSSELNVNALLLGDSALYLCASSWTAINYGYTFGSGTRLTVV.

This clonotype was counted only a few times. The CDR3 nucleotides are TGCGCCAGCAGCCGCCCGGGGGCTTTGAACACTGAAGCTTTCTTT. It codes for CASSRPGALNTEAFF. The rearrangement links TRBV5-1 to TRBJ1-1; tentatively, D is TRBD1 (6 bases). CDR3 length: 15 residues. V dropped 4 bases and J dropped 0 bases, with 13 bases sitting between them. Germline CDR1 reads SGHRS; CDR2 reads YFSETQ.

This clonotype was counted between two and nine times. V and J are TRBV5-1 and TRBJ2-7, with 7 bases identical to TRBD1. The CDR3 runs 14 residues. J lost 6 bases, V lost 2 bases, and 8 bases had no gene match. Germline CDR1 is SGHRS and CDR2 is YFSETQ. This chain's CDR3 is CASSLQGNYCEQYF. DNA for the CDR3: TGCGCCAGCAGCTTACAGGGGAATTACTGCGAGCAGTACTTC.

CDR3 protein: CASSQDPTEAFF. CDR3 bases: TGTGCCAGCAGCCAAGATCCGACTGAAGCTTTCTTT. The V gene is TRBV3-1, the J gene TRBJ1-1; no clear D. The CDR3 extends over 12 amino acids. From germline, CDR1 is LGHDT and CDR2 YNNKEL (reference sequence). Between the trimmed V and J ends, which lost 0 bases and 5 bases, there was a span of 4 bases.

The chain uses TRBV27 and TRBJ2-5; D possibly corresponds to TRBD2 (6 bases). CDR3 length: 16 amino acids. Germline loops: CDR1 MNHEY, CDR2 SMNVEV (reference sequence). Trimming pared 5 bases from V and 5 bases from J, leaving 21 bases between. CDR3 coding DNA: TGTGCCAGCAGTAGGGGTTGGGGGGAAAAAGTGGAGACCCAGTACTTC. Translation gives CASSRGWGEKVETQYF.

The gene calls are TRBV12-3 or TRBV12-4 and TRBJ2-1; 12 bases align to TRBD2. The CDR3 has 19 amino acids. Trimming at V came to 4 bases and at J to 10 bases, leaving 20 bases not matched to a gene. CDR3 amino acids: CASSYPSNTLAGGSYEQFF. The CDR3 DNA reads as TGTGCCAGCAGTTACCCCTCCAACACACTAGCGGGGGGATCCTACGAGCAGTTCTTC.

This chain uses TRBV5-1 with TRBJ2-5, with D tentatively TRBD1 (6 bases). CDR1 SGHRS and CDR2 YFSETQ come from the germline V gene. Trimming pared 0 bases from V and 10 bases from J, leaving 7 bases between. This CDR3 spans 11 amino acids. The CDR3 sequence is CASSLEGDQYF. The CDR3, as DNA: TGCGCCAGCAGCTTGGAGGGGGACCAGTACTTC. The full variable domain, rest sourced from reference TRBV5-1 and TRBJ2-5, is KAGVTQTPRYLIKTRGQQVTLSCSPISGHRSVSWYQQTPGQGLQFLFEYFSETQRNKGNFPGRFSGRQFSNSRSEMNVSTLELGDSALYLCASSLEGDQYFGPGTRLLVL.

This clonotype appeared a few times. The chain has TRBV7-4 and TRBJ1-6; 8 bases agree with TRBD1. J gave up 0 bases and V 2 bases, and 12 bases lay outside the gene matches. The CDR3 runs to 20 residues. Germline CDR1 SGHVT, CDR2 SQSDAQ. The CDR3 coding sequence is TGTGCCAGCAGCTTAATAGGCAGACAGGGGAAGAGCTCCTATAATTCACCCCTCCACTTT. Amino acids: CASSLIGRQGKSSYNSPLHF.

With regard to this clonotype: At one end, the junction sequence differs from germline, possibly due to a read error. The chain combines TRBV5-5 with TRBJ2-4; weak D call: TRBD2 (6 bases). Germline loops: CDR1 SGHKS, CDR2 YYEKEE (reference sequence). The CDR3 runs to 16 residues. As DNA, the CDR3 is TGTGCCAGCAGCCCCCTTTTCTGGAGGGAACTAAACATTCAGGACTTC. It is translated as CASSPLFWRELNIQDF.

V is TRBV12-3 or TRBV12-4 and J is TRBJ2-3, with 7 bases fitting TRBD1. J gave up 9 bases and V 5 bases, and 5 bases lay outside the gene matches. CDR3 length: 12 residues. In nucleotides, the CDR3 is TGTGCCAGCAGTCCGACAGGGACGACGCAGTATTTT. It translates to CASSPTGTTQYF.

J is TRBJ2-3 and V is TRBV7-2; no reliable D call. This CDR3 comprises 14 residues. Germline V lookup: CDR1 SGHTA, CDR2 FQGNSA. V was cut by 1 base and J by 2 bases, with 7 bases left in between. The CDR3 loop reads CASSLGSNTDTQYF. The CDR3 DNA sequence: TGTGCCAGCAGCTTAGGGAGCAACACAGATACGCAGTATTTT.

The gene calls are TRBV4-2 and TRBJ2-7, with 9 bases fitting TRBD1. There are 14 residues in the CDR3. The V gene's germline CDR1 is LGHNA and CDR2 YNFKEQ. Trimming took 3 bases from V and 3 from J; bases not matched to a gene: 3. The CDR3 loop reads CASSQGQGLYEQYF. The CDR3 DNA is TGTGCCAGCAGCCAGGGACAGGGACTCTACGAGCAGTACTTC.

This clonotype was seen more than once but under ten times. The V gene is TRBV2, the J gene TRBJ2-5; D call uncertain. Germline V gives CDR1 SNHLY, CDR2 FYNNEI. There are 15 residues in the CDR3. Trimming removed 6 bases at V and 4 bases at J, with 18 bases between. The CDR3 sequence is CASSPFGELGETQYF. The DNA for the CDR3 is TGTGCCAGCAGCCCTTTTGGGGAATTAGGAGAGACCCAGTACTTC.

This clonotype was observed a handful of times. The chain links TRBV12-3 or TRBV12-4 to TRBJ1-2; 8 nucleotides match TRBD1. V shed 6 bases, J shed 8 bases, and the junction held 2 bases outside the gene matches. The CDR3 has 11 residues. The CDR3 DNA reads TGTGCCAGCAGGGGGACAGGCGGCTACACCTTC. This codes for CASRGTGGYTF.

This clonotype has only a few counts. The rearrangement uses TRBV11-2 and TRBJ2-6; 7 bases agree with TRBD1. V lost 5 bases to trimming and J lost 0 bases; unmatched junction nucleotides: 22. This CDR3 has 22 amino acids. Germline V CDR1 and CDR2: SGHAT, FQNNGV. The CDR3 sequence is CASSPGPDRRAFDYSGANVLTF. As DNA, the CDR3 is TGTGCCAGCAGCCCCGGGCCGGACAGGAGAGCGTTTGACTACTCTGGGGCCAACGTCCTGACTTTC.

The rearrangement joins TRBV29-1 to TRBJ1-4; weak D call: TRBD1 (6 bases). Germline V CDR1 and CDR2: SQVTM, ANQGSEA. The CDR3 is made up of 15 amino acids. Trimming removed 0 bases from V and 8 bases from J, with 16 bases in between. CDR3: CSVEDRSGALEKLFF. The CDR3, as DNA: TGCAGCGTTGAAGATCGGTCAGGGGCCCTGGAAAAACTGTTTTTT.

This clonotype was counted a few times. This chain uses TRBV3-1 with TRBJ2-7; 8 nucleotides align to TRBD2. The CDR3 length is 15 residues. V trimming: 4 bases; J trimming: 0 bases; junction bases outside the gene matches: 5. Germline V gene data show CDR1 as LGHDT and CDR2 as YNNKEL (reference sequence). CDR3 nucleotide sequence: TGTGCCAGCAGCCCCTGGCGGGAGGCCTCCTACGAGCAGTACTTC. This gives the protein CASSPWREASYEQYF.

The V and J genes are TRBV7-6 and TRBJ2-3, with D tentatively TRBD2 (6 bases). The CDR3 sequence is 15 residues long. Germline values: CDR1 SGHVS, CDR2 FNYEAQ. Trimming stripped 5 bases from V and 1 base from J, with 13 bases between. CDR3 loop: CASSPMIAGTDTQYF. For the CDR3, the DNA is TGTGCCAGCAGCCCGATGATAGCGGGCACAGATACGCAGTATTTT.

This clonotype was counted between two and nine times. The rearrangement uses TRBV4-3 and TRBJ2-1; 8 bases match TRBD2. The J segment lost 8 bases and the V segment lost 4 bases, leaving 16 bases of the junction unmatched. In germline, CDR1 is LGHNA, CDR2 YSLEER. This CDR3 has 17 amino acids. Here the CDR3 DNA reads TGCGCCAGCAGCCCAGCGATACCGGGACTAGAGATGGATGAGCAGTTCTTC. This sequence encodes CASSPAIPGLEMDEQFF.

The J gene is TRBJ2-1, the V gene TRBV2; D is ambiguous. The V gene's germline CDR1 is SNHLY and CDR2 FYNNEI. The CDR3 consists of 15 residues. The V and J ends lost 7 bases and 1 base respectively, with 14 bases between them. CDR3 protein: CASMRSLRSYNEQFF. In nucleotides, the CDR3 is TGTGCCAGCATGAGATCGTTACGGTCCTACAATGAGCAGTTCTTC. Variable domain in full (rest from reference TRBV2 and TRBJ2-1): EPEVTQTPSHQVTQMGQEVILRCVPISNHLYFYWYRQILGQKVEFLVSFYNNEISEKSEIFDDQFSVERPDGSNFTLKIRSTKLEDSAMYFCASMRSLRSYNEQFFGPGTRLTVL.

The V and J genes are TRBV5-1 and TRBJ1-1, with a weak D call TRBD1 (5 bases). With 0 bases removed from V and 0 bases from J, the gap between germline ends came to 21 bases. This CDR3 contains 19 residues. CDR1 SGHRS and CDR2 YFSETQ come from the germline V gene. CDR3 region: CASSLGGFRDPRLNTEAFF. The DNA of the CDR3 is TGCGCCAGCAGCTTGGGGGGGTTTCGGGATCCGCGCCTGAACACTGAAGCTTTCTTT.

The chain has TRBV7-2 and TRBJ2-7, with a weak D call TRBD2 (6 bases). In germline, CDR1 is SGHTA, CDR2 FQGNSA. CDR3 size: 15 residues. V shed 7 bases and J shed 7 bases, with 23 bases lying between them. In DNA, the CDR3 is TGTGCCAGCATCATGGGGGACTTATCATACAATGAGCAGTACTTC. Translated: CASIMGDLSYNEQYF.

This rearrangement joins TRBV28 to TRBJ2-7, with D perhaps matching TRBD1 (6 bases). CDR1 is MDHEN and CDR2 is SYDVKM in the germline V gene. This CDR3 is built from 15 residues. Deletions cut 0 bases from V and 4 bases from J, with 13 bases between. The CDR3 loop is CASSLWETGGYEQYF. In nucleotides, the CDR3 is TGTGCCAGCAGTTTATGGGAGACAGGAGGTTACGAGCAGTACTTC. The full variable domain, with the rest looked up from reference TRBV28 and TRBJ2-7, is DVKVTQSSRYLVKRTGEKVFLECVQDMDHENMFWYRQDPGLGLRLIYFSYDVKMKEKGDIPEGYSVSREKKERFSLILESASTNQTSMYLCASSLWETGGYEQYFGPGTRLTVT.

This clonotype turned up a few times. This chain uses TRBV7-8 with TRBJ2-1, with 15 bases identical to TRBD2. Germline values: CDR1 SGHVS, CDR2 FQNEAQ. Trimming removed 4 bases from V and 10 bases from J; junction bases left unmatched: 8. The CDR3 spans 16 residues. The CDR3, as DNA: TGTGCCAGCAGCTCATCCGGACTAGCGGGGGGGCAGGAGCAGTTCTTC. This codes for CASSSSGLAGGQEQFF.

This chain joins TRBV20-1 and TRBJ1-1; tentatively, D is TRBD1 (5 bases). Germline V lookup: CDR1 DFQATT, CDR2 SNEGSKA (reference sequence). Trimming pared 0 bases from V and 6 bases from J, leaving 14 bases between. The CDR3 consists of 14 residues. DNA of the CDR3: TGCAGTGCTAGAGATCCCATGTGGGGGTCTGAAGCTTTCTTT. Protein: CSARDPMWGSEAFF.

J is TRBJ2-5 and V is TRBV12-3 or TRBV12-4, with TRBD2 matching over 12 bases. The CDR3 spans 16 residues. V was clipped by 2 bases and J by 2 bases; unmatched bases: 3. The CDR3 region is CASSLWLAGGQETQYF. CDR3 sequence (DNA): TGTGCCAGCAGTTTATGGCTAGCGGGAGGGCAAGAGACCCAGTACTTC.

This chain uses TRBV6-5 with TRBJ1-5; D gene ambiguous. This CDR3 is 13 amino acids long. Trimming pared 4 bases from V and 7 bases from J, leaving 11 bases between. Germline CDR1 is MNHEY and CDR2 is SVGAGI. CDR3 amino acids: CASSSHLGQPQHF. CDR3 coding DNA: TGTGCCAGCAGTTCCCACCTGGGGCAGCCCCAGCATTTT.

This clonotype has a single count. This sequence joins TRBV5-1 and TRBJ2-3, with TRBD2 matching over 8 bases. This CDR3 has 17 residues. V gave up 0 bases and J gave up 3 bases; unmatched junction bases: 9. CDR1 SGHRS and CDR2 YFSETQ come from the germline V gene. The CDR3 spells CASSLAVGGGLTDTQYF. CDR3 DNA: TGCGCCAGCAGCTTGGCCGTCGGCGGGGGGCTTACAGATACGCAGTATTTT.

This clonotype has only a few counts. This rearrangement joins TRBV20-1 to TRBJ2-1; D may match TRBD1 or TRBD2 (5 bases each). The CDR3 is made up of 14 amino acids. Trimming took off 2 bases at V and 4 bases at J, with 12 bases between the two ends. Germline-derived CDR1 and CDR2 are DFQATT and SNEGSKA (reference sequence). CDR3 sequence: CSARKWDGYNEQFF. DNA of the CDR3: TGCAGTGCTAGAAAGTGGGACGGTTACAATGAGCAGTTCTTC.

The V gene is TRBV12-3 or TRBV12-4, the J gene TRBJ1-4; 8 positions match TRBD1. The CDR3 length is 14 residues. V was pared by 5 bases and J by 8 bases, with 7 bases of the junction left unmatched. In nucleotides, the CDR3 is TGTGCCAGCAGTCCCCGCAGGGGGCAGGAAAAACTGTTTTTT. Protein: CASSPRRGQEKLFF.